Listed below are T cell receptor beta chains from one sample, sequenced in a study of blood T cell repertoires in COVID-19. The assay was immunoSEQ multiplex PCR, and TCRdb's table has in-frame clones only and misses some. The sample yields 250,000 or so clones, roughly 84% seen once. The sample was peripheral blood. These receptors were taken from a man aged 35 to 55 who had recovered from COVID-19. CDR3s include the opening cysteine and the closing phenylalanine or tryptophan. A D gene is named only where the DNA matches it firmly. Clone size is not always given. Where it is, it says once, few, many or a class for expanded clones.

abundance | j_gene | d_gene | v_gene | CDR3nt | CDR3aa
- | TRBJ2-5 | TRBD2 | TRBV6-1 | TGTGCCAGCAGTGGGACTAGCGGGGGGACCATCCCAGAGACCCAGTACTTC | CASSGTSGGTIPETQYF
- | TRBJ2-5 | - | TRBV24-1 | TGTGCCACCAGTCAAAGCGGCGGGGAGACCCAGTACTTC | CATSQSGGETQYF
- | TRBJ1-4 | - | TRBV19 | TGTGCCAGTAGTATCTCAGGGAATGAAAAACTGTTTTTT | CASSISGNEKLFF
- | TRBJ1-4 | - | TRBV19 | TGTGCCAGCAGCGTCCTACGGGATAATGAAAAACTGTTTTTT | CASSVLRDNEKLFF
- | TRBJ1-1 | TRBD1 | TRBV7-9 | TGTGCCAGCAGCTCCCAAACAGGGGGCACTGAAGCTTTCTTT | CASSSQTGGTEAFF
- | TRBJ2-7 | - | TRBV5-1 | TGCGCCAGCAGCGTGAATGGGGGGGCTTACGAGCAGTACTTC | CASSVNGGAYEQYF
- | TRBJ1-3 | - | TRBV6-1 | TGTGCCAGCAGTGAAATGATAAACTCCTTCTCTGGAAACACCATATATTTT | CASSEMINSFSGNTIYF
- | TRBJ1-3 | TRBD1 | TRBV7-2 | TGTGCCAGCAGCTTCCGGACAGGGGGGTTCGGAAACACCATATATTTT | CASSFRTGGFGNTIYF
- | TRBJ2-6 | - | TRBV6-4 | TGTGCCAGCAGTGACTCGACGGGGACTGGGGCCAACGTCCTGACTTTC | CASSDSTGTGANVLTF
few | TRBJ2-2 | TRBD2 | TRBV6-2/TRBV6-3 | TGTGCCAGCAGCCCGACTAGCGGGAGGGCCTCGAACACCGGGGAGCTGTTTTTT | CASSPTSGRASNTGELFF
- | TRBJ1-2 | - | TRBV6-2/TRBV6-3 | TGTGCCAGCAGTGACTTCCTACGCGGCTACACCTTC | CASSDFLRGYTF
few | TRBJ2-1 | - | TRBV10-3 | TGTGCCATCAGTAACTTAGGACACCTTACGGGCAATGAGCAGTTCTTC | CAISNLGHLTGNEQFF
- | TRBJ2-5 | - | TRBV7-9 | TGTGCCAGCAGCTTAGCCCAAGAGGCCCAGTACTTC | CASSLAQEAQYF
- | TRBJ2-5 | TRBD1 | TRBV6-2/TRBV6-3 | TGTGCCAGCAGTAGGCCGACAGGGTCCCAAGAGACCCAGTACTTC | CASSRPTGSQETQYF
- | TRBJ2-7 | TRBD1 | TRBV3-1/TRBV3-2 | TGTGCCAGCAGCCAGGGACAGGGGTCCTACGAGCAGTACTTC | CASSQGQGSYEQYF
- | TRBJ2-5 | TRBD2 | TRBV13 | TGTGCCAGCAGCCCCGGGAGGCTAGAGACCCAGTACTTC | CASSPGRLETQYF
- | TRBJ1-2 | TRBD1 | TRBV5-1 | TGCGCCAGCAGCTCCGGACAGGGGGGAAAAAACTATGGCTACACCTTC | CASSSGQGGKNYGYTF
- | TRBJ2-1 | TRBD2 | TRBV2 | TGTGCCAGCAGTGTTCCTAGCGGGAGAGGGAATGAGCAGTTCTTC | CASSVPSGRGNEQFF
- | TRBJ1-2 | - | TRBV5-1 | TGCGCCAGCAGCCCGGACCCACAGACTACTAAAGGGAATGGCTACACCTTC | CASSPDPQTTKGNGYTF